The source of this T cell receptor beta chain is a study of T cells in localized non-small cell lung cancer. Findings and limits, study-wide: Among the top 100 tumor clones, a median around 50 appeared in adjacent lung. Because sequencing included only one region (of the tumor), heterogeneity remains possible. Uninvolved adjacent lung had the highest recorded T cell clonality, with tumor below it.

The method was immunoSEQ multiplex PCR; TCRdb's version includes in-frame clones alone and lacks a portion of them. The data contain tens of thousands of clones, approximately 80% of them singletons. CDR3 length: 16 residues. Trimming removed 3 bases from V and 7 bases from J, with 19 bases in between. The germline V gene has CDR1 SGHRS and CDR2 YFSETQ. In regard to this clone: The antigen remains unidentified.

The source was peripheral blood, collected before any cancer treatment. This sequence originates from a male donor aged 60 or over with stage III squamous cell lung carcinoma. The V gene is TRBV5-1, the J gene TRBJ1-4; D is ambiguous. The DNA of the CDR3 is TGCGCCAGCAGCTCGGTCGGGCCGAAATTAGGTGAAAAACTGTTTTTT. Encoded protein: CASSSVGPKLGEKLFF.